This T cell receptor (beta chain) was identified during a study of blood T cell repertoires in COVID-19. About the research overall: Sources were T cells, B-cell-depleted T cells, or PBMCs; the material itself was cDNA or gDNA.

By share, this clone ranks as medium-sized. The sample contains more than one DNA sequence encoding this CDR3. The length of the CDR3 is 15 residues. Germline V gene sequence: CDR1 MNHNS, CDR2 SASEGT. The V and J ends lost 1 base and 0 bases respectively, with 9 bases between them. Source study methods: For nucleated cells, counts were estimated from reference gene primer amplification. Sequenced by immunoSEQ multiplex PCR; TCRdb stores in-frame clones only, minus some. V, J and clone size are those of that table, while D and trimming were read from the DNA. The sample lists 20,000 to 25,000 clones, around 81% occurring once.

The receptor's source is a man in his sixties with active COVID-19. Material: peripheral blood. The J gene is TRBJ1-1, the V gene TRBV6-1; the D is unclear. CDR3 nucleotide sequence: TGTGCCAGCAGTGAAGGTTGGCAGATGAACACTGAAGCTTTCTTT. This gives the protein CASSEGWQMNTEAFF.